These T cell receptor beta chains were read from a single sample in a study of blood T cell repertoires in COVID-19. Produced via immunoSEQ multiplex PCR; TCRdb's table is partial and in-frame only. The table lists 90,000 or so clones, 90% of them singletons. Sequencing was performed on peripheral blood. These receptors were collected from a man younger than 35 with COVID-19, enrolled during active disease. Both conserved end residues are part of each CDR3. Rows may omit the clone size; those that give it use once, few, many or a size class.

abundance | v_gene | CDR3aa
NA | TRBV27 | CASSRTGGTNYGYTF
NA | TRBV19 | CASSTGTAWRTEAFF
NA | TRBV5-1 | CASSWDGGLETQYF
few | TRBV6-1 | CASSEDRKRAGYF
NA | TRBV4-1 | CASSQGRTNYGYTF
NA | TRBV5-4 | CASRPGTGAQETQYF
NA | TRBV19 | CASSIGGQGANQPQHF
NA | TRBV4-3 | CARSHGGVGGEQYF
NA | TRBV7-9 | CASSPTGAGNTEAFF
NA | TRBV5-1 | CASSLSQGQETQYF
NA | TRBV28 | CASRTIWGSSGTYNEQFF
NA | TRBV3-1/TRBV3-2 | CASSPGEGNTEAFF
NA | TRBV29-1 | CSAEGTGIGYTF
NA | TRBV11-1 | CASSYRQEQFF
NA | TRBV7-6 | CASSLGRVTEAFF
NA | TRBV6-2/TRBV6-3 | CASSYTLSGSTEQFF
NA | TRBV2 | CASSPGLHTGELFF
NA | TRBV14 | CASSPSGFRQYF
NA | TRBV7-9 | CASSHSEQGYNEQFF
once | TRBV4-3 | CASSQDGGALSSGANVLTF
once | TRBV5-1 | CASSLGTGGPYEQYF
NA | TRBV19 | CASSILDRVGGYTF
NA | TRBV9 | CASSAPFLAGEETQYF
NA | TRBV5-4 | CASSLFDIYGYTF
NA | TRBV19 | CASSIIGFYNQPQHF
NA | TRBV18 | CASSPRQRDGYTF
NA | TRBV6-5 | CASRLGAYNKQFF
NA | TRBV4-1 | CASSQVGGAFGSLTDTQYF
NA | TRBV2 | CASSESLGAEGNTIYF
NA | TRBV9 | CASSARTTSGLSPRYEQYF
NA | TRBV25-1 | CASSEWAGGTDTQYF
NA | TRBV13 | CASSPLGSASSYNEQFF
NA | TRBV4-3 | CASSQEGGASTDTQYF
NA | TRBV28 | CASSFTSSGGELFF
medium-sized | TRBV19 | CATHLWRYNQPQHF
NA | TRBV6-5 | CASSPYRGQKLFF
NA | TRBV7-7 | CASSQPGASEQYF
NA | TRBV5-1 | CASGQGMNTEAFF
once | TRBV7-9 | CASSSLRDRGFRNTIYF
NA | TRBV27 | CASSWGQGARGYTF
few | TRBV29-1 | CSATGTGNYEQYF
NA | TRBV6-2/TRBV6-3 | CASSLGTGGEQYF
NA | TRBV10-3 | CAISEGLAAYNEQFF
NA | TRBV7-9 | CASSLGRGGSTYEQYF
NA | TRBV10-1 | CASSERTRTGERAKNIQYF
NA | TRBV21-1 | CASSPSGRGRRGYTF
once | TRBV29-1 | CSVGQGNQPQHF
NA | TRBV19 | CASSIANPRAPYGYTF
NA | TRBV7-2 | CASSFGTRNTEAFF
NA | TRBV12-5 | CASSAGSYEQYF